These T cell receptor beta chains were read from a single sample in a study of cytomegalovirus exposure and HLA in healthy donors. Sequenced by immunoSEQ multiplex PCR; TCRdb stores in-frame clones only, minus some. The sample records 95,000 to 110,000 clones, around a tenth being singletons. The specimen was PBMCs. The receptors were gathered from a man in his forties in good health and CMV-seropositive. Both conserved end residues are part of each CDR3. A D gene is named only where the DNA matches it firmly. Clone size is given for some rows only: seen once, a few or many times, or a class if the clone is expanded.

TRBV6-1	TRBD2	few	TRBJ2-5	CATRTSQETQYF	TGTGCCACCAGGACTAGCCAAGAGACCCAGTACTTC
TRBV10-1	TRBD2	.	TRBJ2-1	CATRGVFRGGRRLDEQFF	TGCGCCACCAGGGGCGTTTTTCGGGGCGGGAGGAGATTGGATGAGCAGTTCTTC
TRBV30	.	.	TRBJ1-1	CAWSQTSRAFF	TGTGCCTGGAGTCAGACTTCGCGAGCTTTCTTT
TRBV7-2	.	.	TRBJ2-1	CASSLQDSRQFF	TGTGCCAGCAGCTTACAGGACTCCCGACAGTTCTTC
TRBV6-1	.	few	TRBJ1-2	CASSEKGGTSGYTF	TGTGCCAGCAGTGAAAAGGGAGGAACTAGTGGCTACACCTTC
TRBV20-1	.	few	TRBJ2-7	CSAPFAREQYF	TGCAGTGCTCCGTTTGCGCGCGAGCAGTACTTC
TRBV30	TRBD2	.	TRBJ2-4	CAWRTSGILAKNIQYF	TGTGCCTGGAGAACTAGCGGGATCCTAGCCAAAAACATTCAGTACTTC
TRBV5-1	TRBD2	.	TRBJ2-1	CASSSSSGRVGEQFF	TGCGCCAGCAGCTCATCTAGCGGGAGGGTAGGGGAGCAGTTCTTC
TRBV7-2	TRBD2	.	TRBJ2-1	CASSLTGGPYNGQFF	TGTGCCAGCAGCTTAACGGGAGGGCCTTACAATGGGCAGTTCTTC
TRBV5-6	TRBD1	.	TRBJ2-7	CASSGGPGQGFYEQYF	TGTGCCAGCAGCGGGGGGCCGGGACAGGGTTTCTACGAGCAGTACTTC
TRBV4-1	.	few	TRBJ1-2	CASSQLRQAVDYGYTF	TGCGCCAGCAGCCAGCTAAGACAGGCGGTAGACTATGGCTACACCTTC
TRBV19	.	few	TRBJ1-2	CASSNQGGNYGYTF	TGTGCCAGTAGTAACCAGGGTGGTAACTATGGCTACACCTTC
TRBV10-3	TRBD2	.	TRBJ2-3	CAIRRGLAGEIDTQYF	TGTGCCATCAGACGGGGACTAGCGGGAGAAATAGATACGCAGTATTTT
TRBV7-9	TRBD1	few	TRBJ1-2	CASSASGQGRRGYTF	TGTGCCAGCAGCGCGTCCGGACAGGGGAGAAGGGGCTACACCTTC
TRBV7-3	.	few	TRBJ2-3	CASSFSGTDTQYF	TGTGCCAGCAGCTTCTCTGGCACAGATACGCAGTATTTT
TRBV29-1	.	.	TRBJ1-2	CSVEAFPRTVHGYTF	TGCAGCGTTGAAGCTTTCCCTCGGACAGTACATGGCTACACCTTC
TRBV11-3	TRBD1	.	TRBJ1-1	CASSLMGQDTEAFF	TGTGCCAGCAGCTTAATGGGACAGGACACTGAAGCTTTCTTT
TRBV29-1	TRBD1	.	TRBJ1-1	CSAIQGAAFF	TGCAGCGCCATACAGGGGGCAGCTTTCTTT